The sequence of this T cell receptor (beta chain) was determined in a study of monozygotic twins with inflammatory bowel disease. Study-level results: The authors could not tell different T cell subtypes apart.

Eight reactions per sample, run separately, yielded cDNA. TCRdb re-analyzed the 5' RACE reads; it lists each CDR3 protein once, without DNA. Recorded here are some 150,000 distinct CDR3 sequences; the top ten clones represent 2% to 3%. On this clonotype: Its antigen is not known.

The CDR3 covers 15 residues. Germline V gene lookup returns CDR1 SGHRS and CDR2 YFSETQ. The source of this sequence is a human donor with ulcerative colitis or Crohn's disease, or a healthy co-twin of an affected twin (not recorded which). Sample: blood. V gene TRBV5-1 combines with J gene TRBJ1-1. CDR3 region: CASSLRPSMNTEAFF.